This TCR beta chain was retrieved from a study of beta chain features in type 1 diabetes (dated by TCRdb to 2016 to 2019). With respect to the entire study: No differences in mean age, gender distribution, total cell number or subset yield were found between patients and healthy donors. A total of roughly 98,000,000 sorted cells were examined across all samples, and RNA yield correlated strongly with the number of cells per subset. In the study, TCRB repertoires of sorted circulating CD4+ T cell subsets from recently diagnosed type 1 diabetes patients were compared with those of matched healthy donors. Regulatory and stem cell-like memory subsets were isolated from only 8 patients and roughly 8 healthy donors, whereas naive and central memory subsets came from all 28 donors.

Each donor gave one peripheral blood draw, about 100 mL on average, collected into heparinised tubes. Naive, central memory, regulatory and stem cell-like memory CD4+ T cells were sorted on a BD FACSAria II using a panel including CD45RO, CCR7, CD25, CD127, CD95 and CD27. Purity was above 95% for every sorted population. PBMCs were isolated immediately by Lymphoprep density gradient centrifugation and stained directly without culture. Samples were stained and sorted in pairs, with one healthy donor and one patient per experiment, so that batch effects were minimized. The High Capacity cDNA Reverse Transcription Kit was used to reverse transcribe all of the isolated RNA, meaning that expressed TCRB transcripts were what got sequenced. Naive, central memory and regulatory T cell samples underwent deep immunoSEQ sequencing, averaging roughly 3.3 million total reads per sample. Sorted cells were lysed in RLT buffer, and RNA was extracted using DNase-treated RNeasy Micro or Mini kits according to cell number. Each cell subset was processed separately to prevent cross-contamination, with patient and healthy donor samples processed together. TCRB sequences were amplified from cDNA with the immunoSEQ multiplex PCR, producing 87-bp fragments spanning the CDR3 region. Amplicons were sequenced on the Illumina HiSeq platform. As for how the authors treated the data: PCR bias was corrected computationally using synthetic template baselines, and reads within Hamming distance 2 were collapsed, with unmergeable singletons discarded. Reads were aligned against IMGT so that V, D and J genes, CDR3 length and insertions or deletions at six rearrangement sites could be assigned. Within each subset, clonotype counts were normalized to sorted cell number, and only after that were true diversity and Gini coefficients computed with the tcR R package. Repertoire sharing was quantified using the overlap coefficient calculated on TCRB nucleotide sequences. The table comes from immuneACCESS by way of TCRdb, which keeps in-frame sequences with V and J called. Part of the clones is missing from these tables; in studies checked, under half for an unresolved V gene and the rest for unknown reasons. That table supplies the V and J calls and clone size; D and trimming were determined from the DNA. Recorded for this sample are a few hundred thousand clones; about 10% of them occurred a single time. The ten largest clonotypes hold approximately 0.6% of the sample.

General study outcomes and caveats: At VDJ recombination sites, patients with type 1 diabetes made fewer insertions and deleted more nucleotides, a pattern implying thymic rearrangement abnormalities. In all four CD4+ subsets, TCRB CDR3 length was moderately but significantly shorter in type 1 diabetes patients. Because the HLA sub-analyses included only small numbers of individuals, any influence of HLA type on TCRB rearrangement was left unresolved. PCR might favor shorter templates, but patient and control samples were amplified and corrected together, so any skew would affect both groups equally. Naive, central memory and regulatory TCRB repertoires appeared more similar among patients than among healthy donors. Because cDNA was sequenced instead of genomic DNA, activated cells with high expression could be over-represented, although the groups did not differ in activation or CD3 levels.

This clone was observed a few times. What antigen it recognizes has not been identified. Base qualities were left out, and no much larger clone turns up one base away. The germline V gene (reference sequence) supplies CDR1 SGHKS and CDR2 YYEKEE. The V end loses 2 bases and the J end loses 6 bases, and a stretch of 8 bases separates them. Spanning cysteine to phenylalanine, the CDR3 consists of 12 amino acids. The only DNA kept is the CDR3, 36 bases in frame from the first base. Here the chain combines TRBV5-5 and TRBJ2-5; the D gene is perhaps TRBD2, from 5 matching bases. The TCR sequence derives from a man aged 25 to 45 with type 1 diabetes. The sequenced sample was central memory CD4+ T cells from blood. At the DNA level, the sequence is TGTGCCAGCAGCTTCGGGGAAAAGACCCAGTACTTC. The encoded protein is CASSFGEKTQYF.